Presented here are 7 T cell receptor beta chains from one specimen sequenced in a study of blood T cell repertoires in COVID-19. Only in-frame clones appear in the TCRdb table, and some are missing; sequencing was by immunoSEQ multiplex PCR. This table has about 150,000 clones, roughly 85% appearing once. Source material: peripheral blood. These receptors all stem from a woman aged 55-75 years with COVID-19, enrolled during active disease.

The chain has TRBV5-1 and TRBJ2-2; TRBD2 might be the D (6 bases). The CDR3 extends over 13 amino acids. The V gene lost 6 bases and the J gene lost 7 bases, with 13 bases spanning the gap. From germline, CDR1 is SGHRS and CDR2 YFSETQ. Here the CDR3 DNA reads TGCGCCAGCAAGGAAGGGGAGGACGGGGAGCTGTTTTTT. Its protein product is CASKEGEDGELFF.

The V and J genes are TRBV11-3 and TRBJ2-7, with 7 bases aligning to TRBD1. V was clipped by 4 bases and J by 4 bases; unmatched bases: 4. Germline lookup yields CDR1 SGHNT and CDR2 YENEEA. The CDR3 has 13 residues. The CDR3 region has the DNA TGTGCCAGCAGCTCCGGGACAGAGTACGAGCAGTACTTC. Protein product: CASSSGTEYEQYF.

CDR3 DNA: TGTGCCAGCAGTTATGCGGCGGGGGCCTACGAGCAGTACTTC. This sequence encodes CASSYAAGAYEQYF. The chain couples TRBV6-2 or TRBV6-3 to TRBJ2-7, with 7 bases lining up with TRBD2. Per germline, CDR1 MNHEY and CDR2 SVGEGT. This CDR3 has 14 amino acids. J gave up 2 bases and V 3 bases, and 4 bases lay outside the gene matches.

This chain joins TRBV5-1 and TRBJ1-2; 7 nucleotides line up with TRBD1. Germline V gene lookup returns CDR1 SGHRS and CDR2 YFSETQ. Trimming cost V 2 bases and J 6 bases; bases outside gene matches: 1. This CDR3 region has 12 residues. CDR3 bases: TGCGCCAGCAGCTTCGACAGGGATGGCTACACCTTC. It is translated as CASSFDRDGYTF.

V usage is TRBV27 and J usage is TRBJ2-7, with 12 bases identical to TRBD2. J lost 3 bases, V lost 2 bases, and 5 bases had no gene match. This CDR3 is 16 amino acids long. In germline, CDR1 is MNHEY, CDR2 SMNVEV (reference sequence). For the CDR3, the DNA is TGTGCCAGCAGTTTAGCCCGACTAGCGGGGGTCTACGAGCAGTACTTC. It codes for CASSLARLAGVYEQYF.

This chain uses TRBV6-5 with TRBJ2-7; no reliable D call. The CDR3 is 14 residues long. CDR1 and CDR2 (germline): MNHEY, SVGAGI. V lost 6 bases and J lost 0, with 12 bases in between. CDR3 in amino acids: CASSQEAPSYEQYF. CDR3 sequence (DNA): TGTGCCAGCAGCCAAGAAGCCCCCTCCTACGAGCAGTACTTC.

The V call is TRBV3-1 (or the pseudogene TRBV3-2), the J call TRBJ1-3; no definite D call. The germline gives CDR1 LGHDT, CDR2 YNNKEL (reference sequence). The V and J ends lost 1 base and 4 bases respectively, with 8 bases between them. This CDR3 has 14 residues. CDR3 nucleotide sequence: TGTGCCAGCAGCCAAGTGGGCCGAGGAAACACCATATATTTT. Its translation is CASSQVGRGNTIYF.